In this sample, the clone carrying this T cell receptor (beta chain) turned up a few times. Its target is unknown. Blood specimens came from baseline, cycle 4 day 1, and cycle 7 day 1. This sample stems from a study of OX40 agonist ivuxolimab in advanced cancers. General study points: Expanded peripheral T-cell antigen specificity went undetermined. The study found among the lowest clonal expansion in partial responders at 0.1-3.0 mg/kg. Mean expanded clone counts were higher in CD8+ than CD4+ T cells.

The trim removed 4 bases at V and 4 bases at J, leaving 13 bases unmatched. The CDR3 has 16 amino acids. Germline CDR1 and CDR2: SGHKS and YYEKEE (reference sequence). Some clones are missing from TCRdb's copy, which holds only in-frame ones; the method was immunoSEQ multiplex PCR. The sample gives about 80,000 clones, approximately 86% of which show up once; around 2% is in the top ten. This sequence was found in an adult with an advanced solid tumor such as melanoma, head and neck, liver or kidney cancer. Sequencing was performed on CD4+ or CD8+ T cells sorted from blood, taken in a trial of the OX40 agonist ivuxolimab. V gene TRBV5-5 combines with J gene TRBJ2-5; 7 bases match TRBD2. CDR3 in DNA: TGTGCCAGCAGCCCTGGGGGAGCGGGGAGGGGAGAGACCCAGTACTTC. It encodes CASSPGGAGRGETQYF. Filled out from reference TRBV5-5 and TRBJ2-5, the complete variable domain reads DAGVTQSPTHLIKTRGQQVTLRCSPISGHKSVSWYQQVLGQGPQFIFQYYEKEERGRGNFPDRFSARQFPNYSSELNVNALLLGDSALYLCASSPGGAGRGETQYFGPGTRLLVL.